These 10 T cell receptor beta chains share one sample of origin, sequenced in a study of Ad26.COV2.S vaccination and SARS-CoV-2 variants. Profiling relied on immunoSEQ multiplex PCR, and the TCRdb table lists in-frame clones only, not all of them. The table lists around 450,000 clones, roughly 89% of them singletons. Regarding treatment: roughly 18 received Ad26.COV2.S at low or high dose, single or two shots; about 5 received placebo; per-sample allocation not given. At day 63 after the first vaccine or placebo injection, samples were drawn. The sample here was peripheral blood, taken in a trial of Ad26.COV2.S vaccine versus placebo. The origin of the receptors is a person between 18 and 65 years old who received the Ad26.COV2.S COVID-19 vaccine or a placebo.

The chain couples TRBV5-1 to TRBJ1-5; TRBD1 might be the D (5 bases). CDR1 SGHRS and CDR2 YFSETQ come from the germline V gene. The V end lost 6 bases, the J end lost 5 bases, and 15 bases lay between the germline ends. This CDR3 spans 14 amino acids. CDR3 protein: CASTIDGGDQPQHF. For the CDR3, the DNA is TGCGCCAGCACCATTGACGGGGGGGATCAGCCCCAGCATTTT.

The chain is built from TRBV18 and TRBJ2-5; D is possibly TRBD1 (5 bases). The CDR3 contains 15 residues. Germline CDR1 KGHSH, CDR2 LQKENI. V was cut by 0 bases and J by 6 bases, with 14 bases left in between. The CDR3 nucleotides are TGTGCCAGCTCACCACCGTCAGGGTTGAGAAAGACCCAGTACTTC. It is translated as CASSPPSGLRKTQYF.

The chain recombines TRBV5-1 with TRBJ2-1, with a weak D call TRBD2 (6 bases). Germline V CDR1 and CDR2: SGHRS, YFSETQ. The CDR3 runs 12 residues. Between the trimmed V and J ends, which lost 0 bases and 10 bases, there was a span of 8 bases. Written as DNA, the CDR3 is TGCGCCAGCAGCTTGGGCGCGGGGGAGCAGTTCTTC. It yields the protein CASSLGAGEQFF.

The chain carries TRBV4-3 and TRBJ2-3; TRBD1 aligns across 8 bases. Germline assignment: CDR1 LGHNA and CDR2 YSLEER. The CDR3 covers 20 residues. Trimming cost V 4 bases and J 2 bases; bases outside gene matches: 20. The CDR3 loop reads CASSLLLGFSPGQVTDTQYF. The CDR3 DNA is TGCGCCAGCAGCCTACTATTGGGCTTTAGCCCGGGACAGGTCACAGATACGCAGTATTTT.

This chain joins TRBV14 and TRBJ2-2; TRBD2 matches 7 bases. CDR1 and CDR2 (germline): SGHDN, FVKESK. This CDR3 has 17 amino acids. With 11 bases clipped from V and 3 bases from J, the junction kept 18 bases outside the gene matches. CDR3 coding DNA: TGTGCCCCGACCCATGGACTAGGGATTTGTGACACCGGGGAGCTGTTTTTT. Amino acid sequence: CAPTHGLGICDTGELFF. Full variable domain (outside the CDR3, taken from reference TRBV14 and TRBJ2-2): EAGVTQFPSHSVIEKGQTVTLRCDPISGHDNLYWYRRVMGKEIKFLLHFVKESKQDESGMPNNRFLAERTGGTYSTLKVQPAELEDSGVYFCAPTHGLGICDTGELFFGEGSRLTVL.

V usage is TRBV19 and J usage is TRBJ1-6, with D hard to call. The ends were cut back, 4 bases at V and 14 bases at J, with 18 bases in the middle. There are 14 residues in the CDR3. The germline V gene encodes CDR1 LNHDA and CDR2 SQIVND (reference sequence). CDR3 sequence reads: CASSRAVGSGTLHF. The CDR3 bases are TGTGCCAGTAGTAGGGCCGTTGGCAGCGGGACCCTCCACTTT.

This sequence joins TRBV5-8 and TRBJ2-2; no firm D call. This CDR3 has 12 amino acids. V shed 4 bases and J shed 6 bases, with 7 bases lying between them. Germline V gene lookup returns CDR1 SGHTS and CDR2 YDEGEE. The CDR3 DNA follows: TGTGCCAGCAGCCCCTGGGCCGGGGAGCTGTTTTTT. Residues: CASSPWAGELFF.

J is TRBJ1-2 and V is TRBV7-2; no clear D gene. CDR3 length: 13 amino acids. V lost 0 bases and J lost 10, with 12 bases in between. Germline CDR1 reads SGHTA; CDR2 reads FQGNSA. The CDR3 DNA reads TGTGCCAGCAGCTTAGCTGGTTATGCGGACTACACCTTC. Translating it yields CASSLAGYADYTF.

On this clone: One junction end does not reproduce the germline sequence, and a read error may be involved. The gene calls are TRBV4-2 and TRBJ2-1, with D perhaps TRBD2 (5 bases). CDR1 and CDR2 from the germline V gene are LGHNA and YNFKEQ. CDR3 length equals 13 residues. The CDR3 DNA reads TGTGCCAGCAGCCCTACGTTGGGAGAGGCCCACCTCTTC. It specifies CASSPTLGEAHLF.

The rearrangement joins TRBV20-1 to TRBJ2-4; a possible D gene is TRBD2 (5 bases). The germline gives CDR1 DFQATT, CDR2 SNEGSKA (reference sequence). V was clipped by 3 bases and J by 4 bases, with 13 bases between them. The CDR3 is made up of 14 amino acids. The CDR3 sequence: CSASGSAPKNIQYF. The CDR3 DNA reads as TGCAGTGCTAGTGGTAGCGCGCCTAAAAACATTCAGTACTTC.